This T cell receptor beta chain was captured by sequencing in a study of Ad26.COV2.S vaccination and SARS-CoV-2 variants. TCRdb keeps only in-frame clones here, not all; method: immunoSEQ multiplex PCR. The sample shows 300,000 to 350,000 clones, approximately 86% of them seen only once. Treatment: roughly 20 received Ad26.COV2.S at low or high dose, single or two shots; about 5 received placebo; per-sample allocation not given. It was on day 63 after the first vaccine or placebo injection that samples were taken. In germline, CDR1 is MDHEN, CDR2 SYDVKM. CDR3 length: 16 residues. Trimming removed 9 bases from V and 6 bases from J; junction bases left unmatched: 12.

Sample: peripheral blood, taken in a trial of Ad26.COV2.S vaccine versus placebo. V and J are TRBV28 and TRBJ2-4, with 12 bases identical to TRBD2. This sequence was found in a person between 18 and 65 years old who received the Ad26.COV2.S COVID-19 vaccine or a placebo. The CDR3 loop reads CASTTSGSGLGNIQYF. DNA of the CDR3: TGTGCCAGTACGACTAGCGGGAGCGGTTTAGGAAACATTCAGTACTTC.